The clone carrying this T cell receptor beta chain has a handful of counts. Antigen: not known. Per-sample PBMC isolation yielded at least 6.5 million cells. The record originates from a study of blood T cells in healthy people across ages. Study observations and caveats: Donor CMV status was unknown, possibly confounding expanded clonotype changes.

Germline V CDR1 and CDR2: DFQATT, SNEGSKA (reference sequence). CDR3 length: 12 residues. V lost 1 base and J lost 5, with 8 bases in between. The authors ran a second PCR of about 6 to 11 cycles using a sample-barcoded 5' primer and a J-beta primer mix. TCRdb analysed the 5' RACE reads with MiXCR anew, one entry per CDR3 protein. The repertoire has 700,000 to 850,000 distinct CDR3 sequences, around 34% of them found once; the top ten carry approximately 12%. The sample consisted of blood. The receptor comes from a man aged 18 to 30 in good health. This chain connects TRBV20-1 to TRBJ1-1; D is undetermined. This CDR3 reads CSARVRVTEAFF. Written as DNA, the CDR3 is TGCAGTGCTAGAGTGAGGGTTACTGAAGCTTTCTTT.